This T cell receptor (beta chain) appears in the sequencing data of a study of T-cell memory formation after mild COVID-19. Turning to the study itself: Largely, TCR clusters stayed within a single donor.

This clonotype was seen more than once but under ten times. As yet, its antigen is unknown. Findings and caveats of the study: Memory sampled before infection contained some responding clones, suggesting cross-reactive memory joined. Mostly located in CM and EM were contracting CD4+ clones, with contracting CD8+ clones located in EMRA.

The CDR3 spans 15 residues. Germline values: CDR1 LGHNA, CDR2 YNFKEQ. After removal of 2 bases from V and 5 bases from J, the junction contained 9 bases not matched to a gene. Employing constant-segment primers, 5'RACE generated TCR alpha and TCR beta cDNA libraries bearing sample barcodes and UMIs. Each CDR3 protein is one row after TCRdb ran MiXCR on the 5' RACE reads. The sample yields around 110,000 distinct CDR3 sequences, roughly an eighth seen once. This TCR derives from a man younger than 35 who had mild COVID-19 (a few samples of this study predate the infection). Cell type and time point are not known. What was sequenced was PBMCs or a T cell subset sorted from them (not recorded which). The genes are TRBV4-2 and TRBJ2-7; TRBD2 aligns across 7 bases. Here the CDR3 reads CASSQTPQGGDEQYF. As DNA, the CDR3 is TGTGCCAGCAGCCAAACCCCCCAGGGAGGGGACGAGCAGTACTTC.